This T cell receptor (beta chain) was found in a study of technical replicates of blood from a few donors (dated by TCRdb to the late 2010s). Comment on this clone: Its specific antigen is unknown. Base qualities were left out, and no much larger clone turns up one base away.

V and J are truncated by 0 bases and 7 bases respectively, leaving an intervening sequence of 6 bases. The germline V gene encodes CDR1 SGHVS and CDR2 FQNEAQ. The CDR3 holds 12 amino acids from the cysteine to the phenylalanine. Of the read, only the CDR3 DNA is kept; its 36 bases are in frame from base 1. Receptor libraries were prepared by the immunoSEQ multiplex PCR assay. In TCRdb, the immuneACCESS table is reduced to in-frame sequences with V and J assigned. These tables do not hold every clone; where another copy was compared, an unresolved V gene accounts for under half, and the others remain unexplained. This sample gives roughly 66,000 clones in total; approximately 86% of them show up just once. The ten largest clones add up to approximately 5.1% of the sample.

The receptor was derived from a human donor in good health. Some clones in this sample may be carry-over from other donors' samples. The chain is assembled from TRBV7-8 and TRBJ2-5; the D gene is perhaps TRBD2, on 5 matching bases. The sequencing input was PBMCs. The encoded CDR3 is CASSLAAGTQYF. The bases are TGTGCCAGCAGCTTAGCTGCGGGGACCCAGTACTTC.